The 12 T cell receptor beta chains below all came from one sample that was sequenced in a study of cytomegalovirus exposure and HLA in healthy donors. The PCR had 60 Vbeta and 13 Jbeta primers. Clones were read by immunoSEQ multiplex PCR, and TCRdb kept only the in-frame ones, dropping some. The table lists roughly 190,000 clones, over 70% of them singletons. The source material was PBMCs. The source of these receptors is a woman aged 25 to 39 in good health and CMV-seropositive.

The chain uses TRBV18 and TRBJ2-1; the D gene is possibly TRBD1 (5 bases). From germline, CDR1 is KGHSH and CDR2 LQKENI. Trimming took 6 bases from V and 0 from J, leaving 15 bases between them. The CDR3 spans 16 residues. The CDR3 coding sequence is TGTGCCAGCTCTCCTATACGAGACAGCTCCTACAATGAGCAGTTCTTC. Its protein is CASSPIRDSSYNEQFF.

The CDR3 loop reads CSVQPGLAGGHEQYF. In nucleotides, the CDR3 is TGCAGCGTTCAGCCGGGACTAGCGGGAGGTCACGAGCAGTACTTC. This chain connects TRBV29-1 to TRBJ2-7; TRBD2 matches 15 bases. CDR1 is SQVTM, CDR2 ANQGSEA, per germline. Losses at the gene ends were 5 bases for V and 5 bases for J; bases not matched to a gene: 7. The CDR3 sequence is 15 residues long.

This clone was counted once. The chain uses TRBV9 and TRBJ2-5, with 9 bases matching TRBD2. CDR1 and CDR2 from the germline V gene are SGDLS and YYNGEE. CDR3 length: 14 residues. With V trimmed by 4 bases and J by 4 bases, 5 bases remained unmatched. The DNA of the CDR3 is TGTGCCAGCAGCACCCGGACTAGCGCAGAGACCCAGTACTTC. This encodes CASSTRTSAETQYF.

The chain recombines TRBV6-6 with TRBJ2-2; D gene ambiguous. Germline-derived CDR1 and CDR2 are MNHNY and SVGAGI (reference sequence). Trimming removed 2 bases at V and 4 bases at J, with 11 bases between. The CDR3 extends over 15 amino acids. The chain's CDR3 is CASSYGRPSTGELFF. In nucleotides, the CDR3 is TGTGCCAGCAGTTACGGCAGGCCGAGCACCGGGGAGCTGTTTTTT.

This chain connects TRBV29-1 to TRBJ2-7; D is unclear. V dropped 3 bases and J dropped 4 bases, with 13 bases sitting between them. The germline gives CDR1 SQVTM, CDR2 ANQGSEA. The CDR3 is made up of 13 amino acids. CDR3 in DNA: TGCAGCGTTGATACCGGTTCGTCATACGAGCAGTACTTC. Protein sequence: CSVDTGSSYEQYF.

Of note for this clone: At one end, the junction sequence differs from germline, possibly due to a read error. CDR3 nucleotide sequence: TGTGCTAGTGGTCGGACTAGCGGTCTCGGGAACTTC. This sequence encodes CASGRTSGLGNF. The V gene is TRBV12-5, the J gene TRBJ2-5; 10 bases line up with TRBD2. The CDR3 is made up of 12 amino acids. Germline V gives CDR1 LGHNT, CDR2 FRNRAP.

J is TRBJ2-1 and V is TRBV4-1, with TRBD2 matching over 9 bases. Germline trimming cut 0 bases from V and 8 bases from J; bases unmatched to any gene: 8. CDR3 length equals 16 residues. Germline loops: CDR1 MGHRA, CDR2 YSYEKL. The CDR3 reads CASSQERIAGEDEQFF. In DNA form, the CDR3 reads TGCGCCAGCAGCCAAGAAAGAATAGCGGGAGAGGATGAGCAGTTCTTC.

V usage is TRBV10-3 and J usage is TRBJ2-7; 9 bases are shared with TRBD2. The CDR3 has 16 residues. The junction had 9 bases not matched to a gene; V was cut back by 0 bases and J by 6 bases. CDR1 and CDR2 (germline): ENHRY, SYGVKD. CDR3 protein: CAISESTREGHSEQYF. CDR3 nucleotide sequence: TGTGCCATCAGTGAGTCTACGCGGGAGGGCCATAGCGAGCAGTACTTC.

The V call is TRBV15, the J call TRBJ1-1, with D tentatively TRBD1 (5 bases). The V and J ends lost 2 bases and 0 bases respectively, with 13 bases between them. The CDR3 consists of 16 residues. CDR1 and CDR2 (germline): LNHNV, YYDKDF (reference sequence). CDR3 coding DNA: TGTGCCACCAGCAGATCCCGAATGGGGCTGAACACTGAAGCTTTCTTT. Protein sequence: CATSRSRMGLNTEAFF.

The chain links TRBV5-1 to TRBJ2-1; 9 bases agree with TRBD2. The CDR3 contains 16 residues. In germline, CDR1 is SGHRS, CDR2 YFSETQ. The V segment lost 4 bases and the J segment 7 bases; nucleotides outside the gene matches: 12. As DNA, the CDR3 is TGCGCCAGCAGCGGAGTAGCGGGAGACAAGGGTAATGAGCAGTTCTTC. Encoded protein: CASSGVAGDKGNEQFF.

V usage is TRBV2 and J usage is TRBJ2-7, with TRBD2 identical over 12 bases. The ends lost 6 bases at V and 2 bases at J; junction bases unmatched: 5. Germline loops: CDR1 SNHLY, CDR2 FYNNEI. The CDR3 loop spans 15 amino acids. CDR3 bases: TGTGCCAGCAGACCTCGGACTAGCGGGGCCTACGAGCAGTACTTC. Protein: CASRPRTSGAYEQYF.

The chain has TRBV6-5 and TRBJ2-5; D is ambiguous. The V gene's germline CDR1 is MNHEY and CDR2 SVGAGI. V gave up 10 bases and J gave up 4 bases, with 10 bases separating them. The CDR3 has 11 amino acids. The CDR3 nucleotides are TGTGCCATACTGACTGCAGAGACCCAGTACTTC. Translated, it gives CAILTAETQYF.